This T cell receptor (beta chain) was observed in a study of regulatory T cells in long-lasting Graves disease. Study details: Positivity for TSH receptor antibodies plus over 5 years of antithyroid drugs meant persistent Graves' disease.

Time point specified: persistent/refractory GD, antithyroid drugs over 5 years with positive TRAb. Following extraction of RNA from PBMCs, that RNA was used to make the TCR library. Germline assignment: CDR1 GTSNPN and CDR2 SVGIG (reference sequence). V lost 1 base, J lost 4 bases, and 13 bases lay in between. The CDR3 covers 14 residues. The study, taken as a whole, reports: Persistent patients shared more public clonotypes (2,741) than newly diagnosed patients (966).

Arm-PCR of CDR3 regions and iRepertoire HTBI primers were the basis on which TCR beta libraries were built. In TCRdb, the multiplex PCR reads were re-called with MiXCR into one record per CDR3 protein. The top ten hold 45% to 70% of the sample, which has about 290,000 distinct CDR3 sequences, around 23% seen once. This clonotype has just a few counts. Its antigen remains unknown. The rearrangement joins TRBV30 to TRBJ1-1, with a possible D match to TRBD1 (5 bases). The sequencing used peripheral blood mononuclear cells (PBMCs), collected when the disease was refractory, from a patient treated with antithyroid drugs. This TCR derives from a female donor with Graves disease. CDR3 sequence reads: CAWSAGLRGTEAFF. The CDR3 nucleotides read TGTGCCTGGAGTGCGGGACTTCGAGGCACTGAAGCTTTCTTT.